A selection of T cell receptor beta chains follows, all from one sample in a study of T cells after yellow fever vaccination. From the 5' RACE reads, TCRdb called clonotypes with MiXCR, one entry per CDR3 protein. Among 200,000 to 250,000 distinct CDR3 sequences, approximately 3% were seen once, and the ten largest hold around 3.3%. Material: CD4+ T cells sorted from PBMCs, obtained 10 days after the yellow fever booster vaccination. The receptors come from a man aged 18 to 30 who received the YFV17D yellow fever vaccine. Each CDR3 is given with its conserved first and last residue. The D gene is left open where the match is weak. A row's size may be missing; if present it is once, few, many or a size class.

abundance: NA
v_gene: TRBV18
d_gene: NA
j_gene: TRBJ2-7
CDR3aa: CASSGTESSYEQYF
CDR3nt: TGTGCCAGCTCAGGCACGGAAAGCTCCTACGAGCAGTACTTC

abundance: few
v_gene: TRBV7-6
d_gene: NA
j_gene: TRBJ2-2
CDR3aa: CASSLVRDGELFF
CDR3nt: TGTGCCAGCAGCTTAGTTCGGGACGGGGAGCTGTTTTTT

abundance: NA
v_gene: TRBV20-1
d_gene: NA
j_gene: TRBJ1-4
CDR3aa: CSAGQTTNEKLFF
CDR3nt: TGCAGTGCTGGACAGACAACTAATGAAAAACTGTTTTTT

abundance: many
v_gene: TRBV5-4
d_gene: NA
j_gene: TRBJ2-1
CDR3aa: CASSATGDIYNEQFF
CDR3nt: TGTGCCAGCTCCGCCACCGGCGACATATACAATGAGCAGTTCTTC

abundance: many
v_gene: TRBV7-2
d_gene: NA
j_gene: TRBJ1-5
CDR3aa: CASSLARAPQPQHF
CDR3nt: TGTGCCAGCAGCTTAGCTAGGGCCCCTCAGCCCCAGCATTTT

abundance: many
v_gene: TRBV7-9
d_gene: TRBD2
j_gene: TRBJ2-1
CDR3aa: CASSLGGLAGGPVEQFF
CDR3nt: TGTGCCAGCAGCTTAGGAGGACTAGCGGGGGGGCCAGTCGAGCAGTTCTTC

abundance: few
v_gene: TRBV7-2
d_gene: NA
j_gene: TRBJ2-7
CDR3aa: CASSLWVGASYEQYF
CDR3nt: TGTGCCAGCAGCTTATGGGTGGGGGCCTCCTACGAGCAGTACTTC

abundance: many
v_gene: TRBV2
d_gene: NA
j_gene: TRBJ2-6
CDR3aa: CASSDRAGANVLTF
CDR3nt: TGTGCCAGCAGTGACAGGGCTGGGGCCAACGTCCTGACTTTC

abundance: few
v_gene: TRBV5-1
d_gene: TRBD1
j_gene: TRBJ1-6
CDR3aa: CASSVDRGHSPLHF
CDR3nt: TGCGCCAGCAGCGTTGACAGGGGTCATTCACCCCTCCACTTT

abundance: many
v_gene: TRBV5-1
d_gene: NA
j_gene: TRBJ2-5
CDR3aa: CASSFQGDQETQYF
CDR3nt: TGCGCCAGCAGCTTCCAAGGGGATCAAGAGACCCAGTACTTC

abundance: many
v_gene: TRBV6-2/TRBV6-3
d_gene: NA
j_gene: TRBJ2-7
CDR3aa: CASSYQPYEQYF
CDR3nt: TGTGCCAGCAGTTACCAGCCGTACGAGCAGTACTTC

abundance: NA
v_gene: TRBV5-1
d_gene: NA
j_gene: TRBJ2-3
CDR3aa: CASSLTGDYTDTQYF
CDR3nt: TGCGCCAGCAGTTTGACAGGAGATTACACAGATACGCAGTATTTT

abundance: many
v_gene: TRBV7-2
d_gene: NA
j_gene: TRBJ2-2
CDR3aa: CASMKFRELFF
CDR3nt: TGTGCCAGCATGAAATTCCGGGAGCTGTTTTTT

abundance: NA
v_gene: TRBV7-7
d_gene: NA
j_gene: TRBJ2-2
CDR3aa: CASSSDGHTGELFF
CDR3nt: TGTGCTAGCAGCTCGGACGGGCACACCGGGGAGCTGTTTTTT

abundance: NA
v_gene: TRBV19
d_gene: NA
j_gene: TRBJ2-4
CDR3aa: CASSIPWTVSLAKNIQYF
CDR3nt: TGTGCCAGTAGTATCCCTTGGACAGTAAGTCTAGCCAAAAACATTCAGTACTTC

abundance: many
v_gene: TRBV5-5
d_gene: NA
j_gene: TRBJ2-3
CDR3aa: CASSLGFSGVTDTQYF
CDR3nt: TGTGCCAGCAGCTTGGGATTTAGCGGAGTCACAGATACGCAGTATTTT

abundance: many
v_gene: TRBV11-2
d_gene: NA
j_gene: TRBJ1-2
CDR3aa: CASTRRVGYGYTF
CDR3nt: TGTGCCAGTACGAGGAGGGTTGGATATGGCTACACCTTC

abundance: many
v_gene: TRBV5-1
d_gene: TRBD1
j_gene: TRBJ1-1
CDR3aa: CASSFDRGRGTEAFF
CDR3nt: TGCGCCAGCAGCTTTGACAGGGGGCGAGGCACTGAAGCTTTCTTT

abundance: few
v_gene: TRBV20-1
d_gene: NA
j_gene: TRBJ1-2
CDR3aa: CSAIQDRVGGYTF
CDR3nt: TGCAGTGCTATCCAGGACAGAGTTGGTGGCTACACCTTC

abundance: many
v_gene: TRBV11-2
d_gene: TRBD1
j_gene: TRBJ2-5
CDR3aa: CASSTTGVGQETQYF
CDR3nt: TGTGCCAGCAGCACGACAGGGGTCGGACAAGAGACCCAGTACTTC

abundance: many
v_gene: TRBV20-1
d_gene: NA
j_gene: TRBJ1-1
CDR3aa: CSARDNEAFF
CDR3nt: TGCAGTGCTAGAGACAATGAAGCTTTCTTT

abundance: many
v_gene: TRBV7-2
d_gene: TRBD2
j_gene: TRBJ2-2
CDR3aa: CASSWGLANTGELFF
CDR3nt: TGTGCCAGCAGCTGGGGACTAGCGAACACCGGGGAGCTGTTTTTT

abundance: NA
v_gene: TRBV29-1
d_gene: NA
j_gene: TRBJ2-1
CDR3aa: CSVPRAGQSNEQFF
CDR3nt: TGCAGCGTTCCGCGGGCGGGACAGTCCAATGAGCAGTTCTTC

abundance: many
v_gene: TRBV29-1
d_gene: NA
j_gene: TRBJ2-6
CDR3aa: CSVGESSGANVLTF
CDR3nt: TGCAGCGTTGGCGAGAGCTCTGGGGCCAACGTCCTGACTTTC

abundance: many
v_gene: TRBV6-6
d_gene: NA
j_gene: TRBJ1-1
CDR3aa: CASSRSLTTVEAFF
CDR3nt: TGTGCCAGCAGCCGTTCCTTGACAACTGTTGAAGCTTTCTTT

abundance: many
v_gene: TRBV6-5
d_gene: NA
j_gene: TRBJ2-2
CDR3aa: CASSYSRQANTGELFF
CDR3nt: TGTGCCAGCAGTTACTCGAGACAGGCGAACACCGGGGAGCTGTTTTTT

abundance: few
v_gene: TRBV20-1
d_gene: TRBD2
j_gene: TRBJ2-1
CDR3aa: CSARALAGVNEQFF
CDR3nt: TGCAGTGCTAGAGCCCTAGCGGGGGTCAATGAGCAGTTCTTC

abundance: few
v_gene: TRBV15
d_gene: TRBD1
j_gene: TRBJ1-2
CDR3aa: CATSKGQGALGYTF
CDR3nt: TGTGCCACCAGCAAGGGACAGGGGGCGCTTGGCTACACCTTC

abundance: many
v_gene: TRBV2
d_gene: TRBD1
j_gene: TRBJ1-1
CDR3aa: CASRADRVGEAFF
CDR3nt: TGTGCCAGCAGAGCGGACAGGGTTGGTGAAGCTTTCTTT

abundance: NA
v_gene: TRBV5-1
d_gene: TRBD1
j_gene: TRBJ1-2
CDR3aa: CASSSPDRGINYGYTF
CDR3nt: TGCGCCAGCAGCTCCCCGGACAGGGGAATAAACTATGGCTACACCTTC

abundance: many
v_gene: TRBV9
d_gene: TRBD1
j_gene: TRBJ2-2
CDR3aa: CASSPRTGMNTGELFF
CDR3nt: TGTGCCAGCAGCCCACGGACAGGGATGAACACCGGGGAGCTGTTTTTT

abundance: few
v_gene: TRBV2
d_gene: NA
j_gene: TRBJ2-1
CDR3aa: CASSYYYNEQFF
CDR3nt: TGTGCCAGTAGCTATTACTACAATGAGCAGTTCTTC

abundance: many
v_gene: TRBV5-5
d_gene: NA
j_gene: TRBJ2-7
CDR3aa: CASSRPGTLTHEQYF
CDR3nt: TGTGCCAGCAGCCGTCCCGGGACATTAACCCACGAGCAGTACTTC

abundance: NA
v_gene: TRBV3-1
d_gene: NA
j_gene: TRBJ2-5
CDR3aa: CASSQGASVETQYF
CDR3nt: TGTGCCAGCAGCCAAGGCGCTAGCGTGGAGACCCAGTACTTC

abundance: many
v_gene: TRBV6-1
d_gene: NA
j_gene: TRBJ1-6
CDR3aa: CASRDLAGPPLHF
CDR3nt: TGTGCCAGCAGGGACTTGGCGGGGCCACCCCTCCACTTT

abundance: NA
v_gene: TRBV7-2
d_gene: TRBD2
j_gene: TRBJ2-1
CDR3aa: CASSLGGGAGYNEQFF
CDR3nt: TGTGCCAGCAGCCTCGGTGGAGGAGCGGGATACAATGAGCAGTTCTTC

abundance: NA
v_gene: TRBV6-5
d_gene: NA
j_gene: TRBJ1-6
CDR3aa: CASGVGRGNSPLHF
CDR3nt: TGTGCCAGCGGGGTGGGACGGGGTAATTCACCCCTCCACTTT

abundance: many
v_gene: TRBV12-3/TRBV12-4
d_gene: NA
j_gene: TRBJ1-2
CDR3aa: CASSLPPAGGYTF
CDR3nt: TGTGCCAGCAGCCTCCCCCCCGCGGGTGGCTACACCTTC

abundance: NA
v_gene: TRBV11-2
d_gene: TRBD2
j_gene: TRBJ2-2
CDR3aa: CASSRRGGVNTGELFF
CDR3nt: TGTGCCAGCAGCAGGCGGGGAGGGGTGAACACCGGGGAGCTGTTTTTT

abundance: few
v_gene: TRBV24-1
d_gene: TRBD2
j_gene: TRBJ2-5
CDR3aa: CATRPSGAQETQYF
CDR3nt: TGTGCCACCAGACCTAGCGGGGCACAAGAGACCCAGTACTTC

abundance: few
v_gene: TRBV15
d_gene: NA
j_gene: TRBJ1-5
CDR3aa: CATSRDLSQPQHF
CDR3nt: TGTGCCACCAGCAGAGATCTGAGCCAGCCCCAGCATTTT

abundance: many
v_gene: TRBV20-1
d_gene: NA
j_gene: TRBJ2-5
CDR3aa: CSAREAYQETQYF
CDR3nt: TGCAGTGCTAGAGAGGCTTACCAAGAGACCCAGTACTTC

abundance: many
v_gene: TRBV6-6
d_gene: NA
j_gene: TRBJ1-2
CDR3aa: CASTSGIDYGYTF
CDR3nt: TGTGCCAGCACCTCGGGTATCGATTATGGCTACACCTTC

abundance: many
v_gene: TRBV7-6
d_gene: NA
j_gene: TRBJ2-7
CDR3aa: CASRLDGFSYEQYF
CDR3nt: TGTGCCAGCAGGTTGGACGGATTCTCCTACGAGCAGTACTTC

abundance: few
v_gene: TRBV4-3
d_gene: NA
j_gene: TRBJ1-2
CDR3aa: CASSQDHLGGNYGYTF
CDR3nt: TGCGCCAGCAGCCAAGATCATCTCGGGGGGAACTATGGCTACACCTTC

abundance: many
v_gene: TRBV16
d_gene: TRBD1
j_gene: TRBJ1-3
CDR3aa: CASSRDRGAPGNTIYF
CDR3nt: TGTGCCAGCAGCCGGGACAGGGGAGCACCTGGAAACACCATATATTTT

abundance: NA
v_gene: TRBV19
d_gene: NA
j_gene: TRBJ2-2
CDR3aa: CASVGTVGTGELFF
CDR3nt: TGTGCCAGTGTCGGGACGGTGGGCACCGGGGAGCTGTTTTTT

abundance: many
v_gene: TRBV20-1
d_gene: NA
j_gene: TRBJ2-1
CDR3aa: CSARHTRAHEQFF
CDR3nt: TGCAGTGCTAGACATACCAGGGCCCATGAGCAGTTCTTC

abundance: many
v_gene: TRBV10-3
d_gene: TRBD2
j_gene: TRBJ2-1
CDR3aa: CAIMGGGLGNEQFF
CDR3nt: TGTGCCATCATGGGCGGGGGGCTCGGGAATGAGCAGTTCTTC

abundance: few
v_gene: TRBV10-3
d_gene: NA
j_gene: TRBJ1-2
CDR3aa: CAIRPDNYGYTF
CDR3nt: TGTGCCATCAGGCCGGATAACTATGGCTACACCTTC

abundance: many
v_gene: TRBV7-3
d_gene: NA
j_gene: TRBJ2-3
CDR3aa: CASSHSRGTDTQYF
CDR3nt: TGTGCCAGCAGCCACTCGCGAGGCACAGATACGCAGTATTTT

abundance: many
v_gene: TRBV5-4
d_gene: NA
j_gene: TRBJ1-2
CDR3aa: CASSRSAGTYGYTF
CDR3nt: TGTGCCAGCAGCCGCTCGGCCGGGACCTATGGCTACACCTTC

abundance: many
v_gene: TRBV5-6
d_gene: NA
j_gene: TRBJ2-5
CDR3aa: CASGPVGGGGETQYF
CDR3nt: TGTGCCAGCGGCCCCGTGGGGGGGGGCGGAGAGACCCAGTACTTC